The 23 T cell receptor beta chains below come from one sample, sequenced in a study of blood T cell repertoires in COVID-19. Libraries were prepared by immunoSEQ multiplex PCR; TCRdb keeps only in-frame clonotypes and omits some of them. This sample carries about 180,000 clones, around 86% of them seen once, and the ten largest clones take roughly 9.1%. The sample comprised PBMCs or T cells enriched from blood (not recorded which). These TCRs come from a young woman who had recovered from COVID-19.

The V call is TRBV7-6, the J call TRBJ2-7, with 10 bases lining up with TRBD1. CDR3 length: 15 amino acids. Germline CDR1 and CDR2: SGHVS and FNYEAQ. J was trimmed by 3 bases and V by 5 bases; bases with no gene match: 7. CDR3 nucleotide sequence: TGTGCCAGCAGCCATACGGGACAGGGGCACTACGAGCAGTACTTC. It yields the protein CASSHTGQGHYEQYF.

The table lists this clone with a count of one. The genes are TRBV7-7 and TRBJ2-7; TRBD1 agrees at 8 bases. This CDR3 region has 15 residues. CDR1 and CDR2 from the germline V gene are SSHAT and FNYEAQ (reference sequence). J was trimmed by 4 bases and V by 5 bases; bases with no gene match: 10. The CDR3 loop reads CASSRWWDRPYEQYF. CDR3 DNA sequence: TGTGCCAGCAGCCGGTGGTGGGACAGGCCATACGAGCAGTACTTC. Supplemented by reference TRBV7-7 and TRBJ2-7, the full variable domain reads GAGVSQSPRYKVTKRGQDVTLRCDPISSHATLYWYQQALGQGPEFLTYFNYEAQPDKSGLPSDRFSAERPEGSISTLTIQRTEQRDSAMYRCASSRWWDRPYEQYFGPGTRLTVT.

The CDR3 sequence: CASSFVGGEYEQYF. The CDR3 region has the DNA TGTGCCAGCAGTTTTGTAGGGGGCGAGTACGAGCAGTACTTC. The chain carries TRBV27 and TRBJ2-7; 7 bases agree with TRBD1. J was trimmed by 4 bases and V by 3 bases; bases with no gene match: 6. The CDR3 has 14 amino acids. The germline V gene has CDR1 MNHEY and CDR2 SMNVEV (reference sequence).

This chain uses TRBV15 with TRBJ2-7; 10 bases match TRBD1. Trimming took 3 bases from V and 7 from J; bases not matched to a gene: 9. In germline, CDR1 is LNHNV, CDR2 YYDKDF (reference sequence). The CDR3 has 15 amino acids. The CDR3 region is CATSRGTGVNEEQYF. CDR3 DNA: TGTGCCACCAGCAGGGGGACAGGGGTAAATGAAGAGCAGTACTTC.

This sequence joins TRBV28 and TRBJ1-3, with D possibly matching TRBD1 (6 bases). Germline V gene lookup returns CDR1 MDHEN and CDR2 SYDVKM. Trimming pared 6 bases from V and 3 bases from J, leaving 9 bases between. The CDR3 sequence is 13 residues long. The DNA for the CDR3 is TGTGCCAGCAGCACAGGGTTTGGAAACACCATATATTTT. Its translation is CASSTGFGNTIYF.

The chain uses TRBV4-1 and TRBJ2-1; TRBD2 matches 10 bases. The CDR3 covers 15 residues. Trimming removed 2 bases from V and 6 bases from J; junction bases left unmatched: 4. Germline V gene data show CDR1 as MGHRA and CDR2 as YSYEKL. CDR3 residues: CASSQLAGVGNEQFF. The CDR3 region has the DNA TGCGCCAGCAGCCAACTAGCGGGAGTTGGCAATGAGCAGTTCTTC.

The V gene is TRBV9, the J gene TRBJ2-3; weak D call: TRBD2 (5 bases). Trimming cost V 0 bases and J 2 bases, with 13 bases left between them. The CDR3 is 16 residues long. Germline V gene sequence: CDR1 SGDLS, CDR2 YYNGEE. The CDR3 loop is CASSVGSSDSTDTQYF. The CDR3, as DNA: TGTGCCAGCAGCGTAGGGTCATCGGACTCCACAGATACGCAGTATTTT.

The genes are TRBV28 and TRBJ1-5; D is unresolved. CDR3 length equals 17 residues. Looked up from germline, CDR1 is MDHEN and CDR2 is SYDVKM. V lost 5 bases and J lost 4, with 21 bases in between. Written as DNA, the CDR3 is TGTGCCAGCAGTCCCCCCCGTTTGTCCGTCAGTAATCAGCCCCAGCATTTT. It translates to CASSPPRLSVSNQPQHF.

The chain has TRBV28 and TRBJ2-3, with 8 bases that match TRBD2. This CDR3 is built from 13 residues. Germline V CDR1 and CDR2: MDHEN, SYDVKM. V dropped 4 bases and J dropped 5; count of bases not matched to a gene: 2. As DNA, the CDR3 is TGTGCCAGCAGTTCGGGGGGGAGAGATACGCAGTATTTT. It is translated as CASSSGGRDTQYF.

The chain's CDR3 is CATSDHGGTGGPETQYF. CDR3 sequence (DNA): TGTGCCACCAGTGACCACGGCGGGACAGGGGGTCCGGAGACCCAGTACTTC. This rearrangement joins TRBV24-1 to TRBJ2-5; 11 bases match TRBD1. Trimming cost V 4 bases and J 5 bases; bases outside gene matches: 11. This CDR3 region has 17 residues. CDR1 KGHDR and CDR2 SFDVKD come from the germline V gene.

The chain carries TRBV19 and TRBJ1-4, with a tentative D call TRBD1 (5 bases). Trimming took off 3 bases at V and 0 bases at J, with 8 bases between the two ends. Germline V gene data show CDR1 as LNHDA and CDR2 as SQIVND (reference sequence). The CDR3 is 15 residues long. The DNA of the CDR3 is TGTGCCAGTAGTATGGACACGGCAACTAATGAAAAACTGTTTTTT. It translates to CASSMDTATNEKLFF.

This clone has a handful of counts. This chain links TRBV5-6 with TRBJ2-5; tentatively, D is TRBD1 (6 bases). Deletions cut 0 bases from V and 5 bases from J, with 23 bases between. This CDR3 is 18 amino acids long. Germline V lookup: CDR1 SGHDT, CDR2 YYEEEE. The CDR3 region has the DNA TGTGCCAGCAGCTTGGCCCTCCCTCCGGGACACCCCCAGGAGACCCAGTACTTC. This encodes CASSLALPPGHPQETQYF.

The chain has TRBV6-1 and TRBJ2-7; 7 positions match TRBD2. V trimming: 0 bases; J trimming: 2 bases; junction bases outside the gene matches: 4. CDR1 and CDR2 from the germline V gene are MNHNS and SASEGT. CDR3 length: 15 amino acids. The CDR3 region is CASSEAGEGTYEQYF. The CDR3 DNA reads as TGTGCCAGCAGTGAAGCGGGGGAGGGGACCTACGAGCAGTACTTC.

The chain couples TRBV30 to TRBJ2-1, with 7 nucleotides matching TRBD2. CDR1 and CDR2 (germline): GTSNPN, SVGIG (reference sequence). Unmatched junction bases numbered 3, after V lost 2 bases and J lost 8 bases. The CDR3 consists of 12 residues. The CDR3 nucleotides are TGTGCCTGGAGTCCACGGGGGGATGAGCAGTTCTTC. Its protein product is CAWSPRGDEQFF.

The rearrangement links TRBV5-1 to TRBJ2-7; 11 nucleotides align to TRBD2. Trimming removed 0 bases from V and 0 bases from J; junction bases left unmatched: 2. The CDR3 consists of 16 residues. CDR1 and CDR2 from the germline V gene are SGHRS and YFSETQ. CDR3 in amino acids: CASSLGLAGYSYEQYF. CDR3 nucleotides: TGCGCCAGCAGCTTGGGACTAGCGGGATACTCCTACGAGCAGTACTTC.

V and J are TRBV15 and TRBJ2-1, with TRBD1 matching 10 bases. CDR1 and CDR2 (germline): LNHNV, YYDKDF (reference sequence). The CDR3 contains 18 residues. The V gene end was trimmed by 0 bases and the J gene end by 3 bases; junction bases not matched to a gene: 8. Written as DNA, the CDR3 is TGTGCCACCAGCAGAGATTGGCAGAGGACAGGGGGCTACAATGAGCAGTTCTTC. The encoded protein is CATSRDWQRTGGYNEQFF.

The chain recombines TRBV5-1 with TRBJ1-2, with a tentative D call TRBD1 (6 bases). Germline V gene sequence: CDR1 SGHRS, CDR2 YFSETQ. Trimming stripped 0 bases from V and 4 bases from J, with 10 bases between. There are 14 residues in the CDR3. CDR3: CASSLGQEPYGYTF. CDR3 DNA: TGCGCCAGCAGCTTGGGACAGGAGCCCTATGGCTACACCTTC.

This chain connects TRBV6-4 to TRBJ2-1; TRBD1 aligns across 12 bases. This CDR3 spans 15 amino acids. Trimming cost V 0 bases and J 9 bases; bases outside gene matches: 3. The germline V gene has CDR1 MRHNA and CDR2 SNTAGT. CDR3 DNA: TGTGCCAGCAGTGACTCGGGACAGGGGGCGGTTGAGCAGTTCTTC. It specifies CASSDSGQGAVEQFF.

This clone turned up a few times. The chain carries TRBV4-2 and TRBJ1-2, with D hard to call. Trimming took 0 bases from V and 4 from J, leaving 9 bases between them. Germline CDR1 LGHNA, CDR2 YNFKEQ. The CDR3 totals 14 residues. CDR3 nucleotides: TGTGCCAGCAGCCAAGAGCTGGGGAGCTATGGCTACACCTTC. Translation gives CASSQELGSYGYTF.

The chain uses TRBV27 and TRBJ2-7; 7 bases fit TRBD1. The CDR3 is made up of 10 amino acids. Germline assignment: CDR1 MNHEY and CDR2 SMNVEV (reference sequence). V trimming: 11 bases; J trimming: 3 bases; junction bases outside the gene matches: 1. CDR3 region: CAPGGYEQYF. The DNA of the CDR3 is TGTGCCCCAGGGGGCTACGAGCAGTACTTC.

The chain combines TRBV19 with TRBJ1-1; D ambiguous. Germline-derived CDR1 and CDR2 are LNHDA and SQIVND (reference sequence). The CDR3 contains 12 residues. V was trimmed by 5 bases and J by 4 bases, leaving 8 bases between them. The CDR3 bases are TGTGCCAGTAGTGCTAGAGGCACTGAAGCTTTCTTT. It is translated as CASSARGTEAFF.

The table lists this clone with a count of one. Written as DNA, the CDR3 is TGTGCTAGTGGTCGGCAGGGGGCCGGTTTCTATACGCAGTATTTT. It specifies CASGRQGAGFYTQYF. The chain uses TRBV12-5 and TRBJ2-3; TRBD1 matches 8 bases. CDR1 and CDR2 (germline): LGHNT, FRNRAP. V gave up 5 bases and J gave up 7 bases; unmatched junction bases: 11. There are 15 residues in the CDR3.

This clone was picked up a small number of times. This chain connects TRBV5-1 to TRBJ2-3, with 8 bases fitting TRBD2. Looked up from germline, CDR1 is SGHRS and CDR2 is YFSETQ. The CDR3 spans 15 residues. After removal of 4 bases from V and 2 bases from J, the junction contained 6 bases not matched to a gene. Written as DNA, the CDR3 is TGCGCCAGCAGCCAGCTAGCGGGCTTCACAGATACGCAGTATTTT. It translates to CASSQLAGFTDTQYF.